Listed below are T cell receptor beta chains from one sample, sequenced in a study of monozygotic twins with inflammatory bowel disease. TCRdb reprocessed the 5' RACE reads, keeping one entry per CDR3 protein, no DNA. The sample has a few hundred thousand distinct CDR3 sequences. Material: blood. These TCRs come from a human donor with ulcerative colitis or Crohn's disease, or a healthy co-twin of an affected twin (not recorded which). Each CDR3 is given with its conserved first and last residue. Each record gives: J gene, V gene, CDR3 length, CDR3 protein.

TRBJ2-5 TRBV5-1 16 CASSFLAGGTQETQYF
TRBJ1-1 TRBV7-2 14 CASSLAPGSTEAFF
TRBJ1-5 TRBV5-5 16 CASSSYERTQGWPQHF
TRBJ2-7 TRBV12-3/TRBV12-4 16 CASSPTLGQNIPRWYF
TRBJ1-4 TRBV15 15 CATRTGVHRREKLFF
TRBJ2-7 TRBV9 16 CASSVDTGGLSYEQYF
TRBJ2-7 TRBV14 15 CASSQRDRGINEQYF
TRBJ2-3 TRBV28 14 CASRGYRGADTQYF
TRBJ2-1 TRBV4-3 15 CASSQGQGGYNEQFF
TRBJ2-2 TRBV12-3/TRBV12-4 15 CASSPRTAYTGELFF
TRBJ1-2 TRBV15 16 CATSRVGGQGVNGYTF
TRBJ2-5 TRBV5-1 16 CASSPSRDTYQETQYF
TRBJ1-6 TRBV5-1 16 CASSRDREIYNSPLHF
TRBJ1-5 TRBV7-9 13 CASSPGGEQPQHF
TRBJ2-3 TRBV7-9 14 CASTKGDFDDTQYF
TRBJ2-7 TRBV7-2 14 CASARLAGQYEQYF
TRBJ2-5 TRBV20-1 15 CSARDGQGRQETQYF
TRBJ2-6 TRBV12-3/TRBV12-4 12 CASSSFNSVLTF
TRBJ2-1 TRBV3-1 15 CASSQGQGAVNEQFF
TRBJ2-7 TRBV20-1 12 CTTTGPSYEQYF
TRBJ2-2 TRBV11-1 18 CASSSVLAGGRKTGELFF
TRBJ2-7 TRBV27 13 CASSLTEKYEQYF
TRBJ2-5 TRBV5-6 15 CASTLSQGARETQYF
TRBJ2-7 TRBV6-5 14 CASSFHQNPYEQYF
TRBJ2-1 TRBV12-3/TRBV12-4 17 CASSAPGTSGGPNEQFF
TRBJ1-1 TRBV12-3/TRBV12-4 14 CASSWDRDTTEAFF